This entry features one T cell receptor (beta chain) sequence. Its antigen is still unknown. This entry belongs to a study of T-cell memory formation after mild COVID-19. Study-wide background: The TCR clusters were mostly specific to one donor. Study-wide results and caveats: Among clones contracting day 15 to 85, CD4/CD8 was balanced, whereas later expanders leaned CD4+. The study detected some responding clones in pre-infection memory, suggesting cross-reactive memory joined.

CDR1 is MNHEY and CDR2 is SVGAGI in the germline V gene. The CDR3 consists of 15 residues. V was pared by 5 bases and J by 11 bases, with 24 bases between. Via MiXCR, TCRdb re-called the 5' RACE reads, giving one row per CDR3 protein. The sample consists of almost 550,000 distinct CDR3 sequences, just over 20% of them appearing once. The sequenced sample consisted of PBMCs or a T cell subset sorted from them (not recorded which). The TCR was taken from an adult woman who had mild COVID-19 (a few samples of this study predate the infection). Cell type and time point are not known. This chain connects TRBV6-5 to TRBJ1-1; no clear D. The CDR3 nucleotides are TGTGCCAGCAGTGGAACCCCAAAAAGAGCCCTAGGGGCTTTCTTT. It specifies CASSGTPKRALGAFF.